A selection of T cell receptor beta chains follows, all from one sample in a study of cytomegalovirus exposure and HLA in healthy donors. This table comes from immunoSEQ multiplex PCR, and its TCRdb copy is limited to in-frame clones, with some not included. The sample yields roughly 140,000 clones, roughly 82% seen once. The sequencing sample was made of PBMCs. The source is a young man in good health and CMV-seropositive. CDR3s include the opening cysteine and the closing phenylalanine or tryptophan. The D gene is left open where the match is weak. Not all rows give a size; the values are once, few, many and, for expanded clones, a class.

j_call	v_call	d_call	clone_size	cdr3_aa	cdr3_nt
TRBJ2-1	TRBV7-9	-	once	CASSLGTTNEQFF	TGTGCCAGCAGCTTAGGGACTACCAATGAGCAGTTCTTC
TRBJ2-5	TRBV7-8	-	-	CASSPPGVWAVGETQYF	TGTGCCAGCAGCCCCCCCGGGGTGTGGGCGGTAGGGGAGACCCAGTACTTC
TRBJ2-5	TRBV28	-	once	CASSSDSNRYQETQYF	TGTGCCAGCAGTTCGGACTCTAATAGGTACCAAGAGACCCAGTACTTC
TRBJ2-7	TRBV15	-	-	CATSSPGSYEQYF	TGTGCCACCAGCAGCCCGGGGAGCTACGAGCAGTACTTC
TRBJ2-3	TRBV6-1	TRBD1	-	CASSEGTGGTDTQYF	TGTGCCAGCAGTGAAGGGACAGGGGGCACAGATACGCAGTATTTT
TRBJ2-3	TRBV2	-	-	CASSVLLAGIVTDTQYF	TGTGCCAGCAGCGTCCTTTTGGCGGGGATTGTCACAGATACGCAGTATTTT
TRBJ1-5	TRBV18	-	-	CASSHQGLDQPQHF	TGTGCCAGCTCACATCAGGGATTGGATCAGCCCCAGCATTTT
TRBJ1-4	TRBV5-8	-	once	CASSSGRWEEEKLFF	TGTGCCAGCAGCTCGGGACGGTGGGAGGAGGAAAAACTGTTTTTT
TRBJ1-6	TRBV7-2	TRBD1	-	CASSLPDRGGSPLHF	TGTGCCAGCAGCCTCCCAGACAGGGGAGGTTCACCCCTCCACTTT
TRBJ2-1	TRBV30	TRBD2	-	CAWSLRAGEGNEQFF	TGTGCCTGGAGCCTTAGAGCGGGAGAGGGCAATGAGCAGTTCTTC
TRBJ2-7	TRBV27	-	once	CASSLSWTATYEQYF	TGTGCCAGCAGTCTCTCCTGGACAGCTACCTACGAGCAGTACTTC
TRBJ1-4	TRBV4-1	-	-	CASSPQEAANEKLFF	TGCGCCAGCAGCCCCCAAGAGGCAGCTAATGAAAAACTGTTTTTT
TRBJ1-5	TRBV6-6	TRBD1	-	CASSRDRVYQPQHF	TGTGCCAGCAGCCGGGACAGGGTTTATCAGCCCCAGCATTTT
TRBJ2-3	TRBV15	TRBD2	-	CATSRGLAGSTDTQYF	TGTGCCACCAGCAGAGGACTAGCGGGAAGCACAGATACGCAGTATTTT
TRBJ1-2	TRBV2	TRBD1	few	CASSSPGQGTYGYTF	TGTGCCAGCAGTTCACCGGGACAGGGGACCTATGGCTACACCTTC
TRBJ1-4	TRBV7-2	TRBD1	once	CASSLLGTGNEKLFF	TGTGCCAGCAGCTTACTAGGGACAGGGAATGAAAAACTGTTTTTT
TRBJ2-5	TRBV28	-	-	CASSSQLSQYF	TGTGCCAGCAGTTCACAGCTGTCCCAGTACTTC
TRBJ1-2	TRBV7-9	-	-	CASSLQKVGHYGYTF	TGTGCCAGCAGCTTACAAAAAGTGGGGCACTATGGCTACACCTTC
TRBJ2-3	TRBV18	-	-	CASSPEWLRTDTQYF	TGTGCCAGCTCCCCGGAGTGGTTACGCACAGATACGCAGTATTTT
TRBJ2-1	TRBV6-5	-	-	CATRDTGTNEQFF	TGTGCTACCCGCGATACAGGGACCAATGAGCAGTTCTTC
TRBJ2-2	TRBV27	-	once	CASTSRADGELFF	TGTGCCAGCACCAGCAGGGCGGACGGGGAGCTGTTTTTT
TRBJ2-5	TRBV11-2	-	-	CASSSGETQYF	TGTGCCAGCAGCTCCGGGGAGACCCAGTACTTC
TRBJ1-2	TRBV6-6	TRBD1	-	CASSYGRTGLYGYTF	TGTGCCAGCAGTTACGGAAGGACAGGGCTCTATGGCTACACCTTC
TRBJ1-4	TRBV5-4	TRBD1	-	CASSSRQGAEKLFF	TGTGCCAGCAGCTCGAGACAGGGGGCAGAAAAACTGTTTTTT
TRBJ2-1	TRBV27	TRBD1	-	CASSSGTGVEQFF	TGTGCCAGCAGTTCCGGGACAGGGGTTGAGCAGTTCTTC
TRBJ2-6	TRBV29-1	TRBD1	few	CSANRGLAGANVLTF	TGCAGCGCAAACAGGGGGCTAGCTGGGGCCAACGTCCTGACTTTC
TRBJ2-3	TRBV6-5	-	-	CASSPGTLLRDTQYF	TGTGCCAGCAGTCCCGGGACTCTGCTTCGAGATACGCAGTATTTT
TRBJ2-7	TRBV21-1	-	-	CASSLGTGNYEQYF	TGTGCCAGCAGTCTAGGGACAGGGAACTACGAGCAGTACTTC